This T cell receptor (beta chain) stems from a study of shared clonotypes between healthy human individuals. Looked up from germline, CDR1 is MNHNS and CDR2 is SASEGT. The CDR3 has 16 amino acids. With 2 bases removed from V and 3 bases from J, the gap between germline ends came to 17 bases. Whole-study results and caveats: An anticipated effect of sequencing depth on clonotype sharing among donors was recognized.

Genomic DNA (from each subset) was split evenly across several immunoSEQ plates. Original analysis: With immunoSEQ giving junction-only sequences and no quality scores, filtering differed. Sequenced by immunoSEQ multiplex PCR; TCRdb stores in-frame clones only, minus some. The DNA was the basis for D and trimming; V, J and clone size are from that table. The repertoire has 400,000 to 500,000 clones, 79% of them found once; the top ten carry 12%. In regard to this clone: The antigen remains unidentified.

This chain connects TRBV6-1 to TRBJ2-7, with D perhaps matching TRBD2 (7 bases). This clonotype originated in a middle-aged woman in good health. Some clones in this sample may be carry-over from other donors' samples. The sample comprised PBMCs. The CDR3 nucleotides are TGTGCCAGCAGTGAACGTGGGGGGGCGGTGGGCTACGAGCAGTACTTC. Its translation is CASSERGGAVGYEQYF.